The 5 T cell receptor beta chains below were found in one sample sequenced in a study of cytomegalovirus exposure and HLA in healthy donors. The repertoire was sequenced with immunoSEQ multiplex PCR; TCRdb's copy has only in-frame clones and lacks some. The table shows some 150,000 clones, with approximately 90% occurring only once. Sequencing was carried out using PBMCs. The receptor set was obtained from a man younger than 30 in good health and CMV-seropositive.

The V call is TRBV15, the J call TRBJ1-2, with D possibly being TRBD1 (6 bases). V shed 0 bases and J shed 7 bases, with 21 bases lying between them. CDR1 is LNHNV, CDR2 YYDKDF, per germline (reference sequence). The CDR3 is made up of 17 amino acids. The CDR3 region is CATSRDLGGPTGGGYTF. CDR3 DNA: TGTGCCACCAGCAGAGATCTGGGGGGCCCCACGGGGGGTGGCTACACCTTC.

The chain carries TRBV5-1 and TRBJ1-2; maybe TRBD1 (6 bases). The CDR3 has 16 residues. The germline gives CDR1 SGHRS, CDR2 YFSETQ. V lost 3 bases and J lost 0, with 15 bases in between. The CDR3 bases are TGCGCCAGCAGCTCCTCCTTGAGGACAGCTAACTATGGCTACACCTTC. Its protein product is CASSSSLRTANYGYTF.

This sequence joins TRBV30 and TRBJ2-5, with 8 positions matching TRBD1. Germline V gene sequence: CDR1 GTSNPN, CDR2 SVGIG (reference sequence). The CDR3 loop spans 12 amino acids. With 7 bases clipped from V and 2 bases from J, the junction kept 3 bases outside the gene matches. Written as DNA, the CDR3 is TGTGCCTTAGGACAGGGACAAGAGACCCAGTACTTC. It specifies CALGQGQETQYF.

This chain joins TRBV10-3 and TRBJ2-1; D is perhaps TRBD2 (6 bases). Trimming took 8 bases from V and 7 from J, leaving 15 bases between them. Germline V lookup: CDR1 ENHRY, CDR2 SYGVKD. This CDR3 spans 13 amino acids. The CDR3 region is CAIGGSSGNEQFF. The DNA of the CDR3 is TGTGCCATCGGAGGGAGTAGCGGAAATGAGCAGTTCTTC.

V gene TRBV5-1 combines with J gene TRBJ1-4; possible D gene TRBD1, 5 bases. The CDR3 length is 15 residues. Trimming removed 0 bases at V and 6 bases at J, with 12 bases between. Germline CDR1 is SGHRS and CDR2 is YFSETQ. CDR3 in amino acids: CASSLDPGSDEKLFF. The DNA of the CDR3 is TGCGCCAGCAGCTTGGATCCAGGGTCGGATGAAAAACTGTTTTTT.